This TCR beta chain was sequenced during a study of CD8 T cells in Susac syndrome. Whole-study results and caveats: A relatively small number of individuals underwent TCR sequencing and HLA analysis.

Random hexamers served to reverse transcribe about 0.5 to 1 ug RNA. Amplification of TCR beta CDR3 by immunoSEQ multiplex PCR spanned 54 Vbeta and 13 Jbeta. One entry per CDR3 protein, called by TCRdb with MiXCR from the immunoSEQ multiplex PCR reads. Of a few hundred thousand distinct CDR3 sequences listed, 95% are singletons. The study sequenced TCR beta in blood CD8+ and CD4+ T cells. TEMRA cells were enriched by FACS, and CD4+ and CD8+ T cells were negatively isolated. The V gene's germline CDR1 is LGHDT and CDR2 YNNKEL (reference sequence). This CDR3 comprises 16 residues. The germline V and J ends were trimmed by 4 bases and 4 bases, with 19 bases remaining between them. Regarding this clonotype: Its antigen is unknown.

This receptor was identified in a human donor with multiple sclerosis. The chain employs TRBV3-1 and TRBJ1-2; D uncertain. Sequenced input: CD4+ T cells from PBMCs. This CDR3 reads CASSRQDGVLGYGYTF. The CDR3 coding sequence is TGTGCCAGCAGCCGTCAGGACGGAGTACTAGGCTATGGCTACACCTTC. Together with reference TRBV3-1 and TRBJ1-2, the CDR3 gives the full variable domain: DTAVSQTPKYLVTQMGNDKSIKCEQNLGHDTMYWYKQDSKKFLKIMFSYNNKELIINETVPNRFSPKSPDKAHLNLHINSLELGDSAVYFCASSRQDGVLGYGYTFGSGTRLTVV.